The 21 T cell receptor beta chains listed next were all sequenced from one sample in a study of ipilimumab plus nivolumab after autologous stem cell transplantation. Clones were sequenced by immunoSEQ multiplex PCR, and TCRdb holds only the in-frame ones, with some missing. The sample lists around 84,000 clones; 83% were seen once. The sample here was PBMCs, taken in a trial of ipilimumab plus nivolumab as post-transplant consolidation. The receptor set was obtained from a male donor with diffuse large B-cell lymphoma.

This clone was detected only a few times. V gene TRBV15 combines with J gene TRBJ1-6, with D tentatively TRBD1 (5 bases). Germline V gene sequence: CDR1 LNHNV, CDR2 YYDKDF (reference sequence). The CDR3 consists of 15 residues. V lost 1 base, J lost 8 bases, and 12 bases lay in between. This CDR3 is CATSRVGRGYSPLHF. As DNA, the CDR3 is TGTGCCACCAGCAGAGTCGGGAGGGGATATTCACCCCTCCACTTT.

The chain couples TRBV9 to TRBJ2-2, with D maybe TRBD1 (5 bases). This CDR3 comprises 14 residues. The V and J ends lost 3 bases and 6 bases respectively, with 12 bases between them. CDR1 is SGDLS and CDR2 is YYNGEE in the germline V gene. In DNA form, the CDR3 reads TGTGCCAGCAGCGCGAGACAGACCCCCGGGGAGCTGTTTTTT. It codes for CASSARQTPGELFF.

This clone has more than one count but fewer than ten. Other DNA sequences of this sample code for an identical CDR3. This chain links TRBV7-9 with TRBJ1-1, with a tentative D call TRBD1 (5 bases). The V gene lost 5 bases and the J gene lost 3 bases, with 7 bases spanning the gap. This CDR3 spans 12 amino acids. Germline CDR1 SEHNR, CDR2 FQNEAQ (reference sequence). The CDR3 sequence is CASSRGDTEAFF. In DNA form, the CDR3 reads TGTGCCAGCAGCCGGGGGGACACTGAAGCTTTCTTT.

The chain has TRBV7-9 and TRBJ2-1, with D perhaps matching TRBD1 or TRBD2 (5 bases each). Germline-derived CDR1 and CDR2 are SEHNR and FQNEAQ (reference sequence). The CDR3 sequence is 15 residues long. The V gene lost 5 bases and the J gene lost 2 bases, with 13 bases spanning the gap. Here the CDR3 reads CASSPGTITYNEQFF. DNA of the CDR3: TGTGCCAGCAGCCCCGGGACGATTACCTACAATGAGCAGTTCTTC.

The chain links TRBV5-1 to TRBJ2-1; unclear D gene. CDR1 and CDR2 (germline): SGHRS, YFSETQ. Trimming stripped 2 bases from V and 8 bases from J, with 17 bases between. The CDR3 loop spans 15 amino acids. The CDR3 spells CASSFDPIRNDEQFF. The CDR3 DNA sequence: TGCGCCAGCAGCTTTGACCCGATCCGGAACGATGAGCAGTTCTTC.

The J gene is TRBJ1-1, the V gene TRBV6-5; TRBD1 matches at 7 bases. This CDR3 region has 13 residues. Per germline, CDR1 MNHEY and CDR2 SVGAGI. The V and J ends lost 4 bases and 4 bases, in that order; junction bases with no gene match: 3. CDR3: CASSLDRLTEAFF. The DNA of the CDR3 is TGTGCCAGCAGTTTGGACAGGCTCACTGAAGCTTTCTTT.

The chain uses TRBV7-9 and TRBJ1-5; D gene unclear. Trimming stripped 4 bases from V and 7 bases from J, with 17 bases between. Germline assignment: CDR1 SEHNR and CDR2 FQNEAQ (reference sequence). This CDR3 region has 15 residues. CDR3 sequence (DNA): TGTGCCAGCAGCTCCACCCGAGTTGCTGGCCAGCCCCAGCATTTT. Translating gives CASSSTRVAGQPQHF.

A few counts support this clone. The rearrangement joins TRBV2 to TRBJ1-6; D is uncertain. The ends were cut back, 5 bases at V and 10 bases at J, with 15 bases in the middle. Germline CDR1 and CDR2: SNHLY and FYNNEI. The CDR3 totals 14 residues. The CDR3 DNA follows: TGTGCCAGCAGTTTAACTTCTACCATCTCACCCCTCCACTTT. Translated, it gives CASSLTSTISPLHF. Filled out from reference TRBV2 and TRBJ1-6, the complete variable domain reads EPEVTQTPSHQVTQMGQEVILRCVPISNHLYFYWYRQILGQKVEFLVSFYNNEISEKSEIFDDQFSVERPDGSNFTLKIRSTKLEDSAMYFCASSLTSTISPLHFGNGTRLTVT.

The chain combines TRBV12-1 with TRBJ2-5; TRBD1, the table's D call, was not compared with the DNA. TRBV12-1 is a recognized pseudogene. CDR3 length: 17 residues. The chain's CDR3 is CASSPSFDSANQETQYF. CDR3 coding DNA: TGTGCCAGCAGCCCTTCCTTTGACAGCGCCAACCAAGAGACCCAGTACTTC.

This chain links TRBV4-1 with TRBJ2-3; TRBD2 matches at 10 bases. Germline CDR1 reads MGHRA; CDR2 reads YSYEKL. V shed 2 bases and J 2 bases; nucleotides not matched to a gene: 10. CDR3 length: 18 amino acids. CDR3 in amino acids: CASSQYPQRGGITDTQYF. The CDR3 nucleotides read TGCGCCAGCAGCCAATACCCCCAGCGGGGGGGCATCACAGATACGCAGTATTTT.

A remark on this clone: The CDR3 does not close with the conserved phenylalanine or tryptophan, likely indicating a read error. V is TRBV4-3 and J is TRBJ1-5; D ambiguous. The CDR3 is made up of 19 amino acids. Per the germline V gene, CDR1 is LGHNA and CDR2 is YSLEER. The V end lost 0 bases, the J end lost 0 bases, and 18 bases lay between the germline ends. The CDR3 DNA sequence: TGCGCCAGCAGCCAAGATTGGGGAACGAATTGGGATAGCAATCAGCCCCAGCATCTT. This encodes CASSQDWGTNWDSNQPQHL.

The table lists this clone with a few counts. The chain's CDR3 is CASSVQESNYGYTF. The CDR3 coding sequence is TGTGCCAGCAGCGTCCAGGAGTCTAACTATGGCTACACCTTC. The chain joins TRBV9 to TRBJ1-2; D gene ambiguous. Germline CDR1 SGDLS, CDR2 YYNGEE. The CDR3 sequence is 14 residues long. V lost 2 bases and J lost 0, with 8 bases in between.

In this sample, this clone turned up a few times. This chain uses TRBV20-1 with TRBJ1-2; no clear D gene. This CDR3 region has 11 residues. Trimming took 5 bases from V and 5 from J, leaving 9 bases between them. Germline-derived CDR1 and CDR2 are DFQATT and SNEGSKA (reference sequence). CDR3 in DNA: TGCAGTGCTTCGTCTTCTTATGGCTACACCTTC. This translates into CSASSSYGYTF.

CDR3 loop: CAGSGTGFNTEAFF. The DNA of the CDR3 is TGTGCCGGGTCCGGGACAGGGTTTAACACTGAAGCTTTCTTT. The rearrangement uses TRBV6-5 and TRBJ1-1; TRBD1 agrees at 9 bases. The CDR3 sequence is 14 residues long. With V trimmed by 11 bases and J by 2 bases, 9 bases remained unmatched. CDR1 and CDR2 (germline): MNHEY, SVGAGI.

Concerning this clone itself: Other DNA sequences in this sample translate to the same CDR3. The CDR3 spells CASSLVGNTIYF. The CDR3 nucleotides read TGTGCCAGCAGCTTAGTGGGAAACACCATATATTTT. The chain joins TRBV7-9 to TRBJ1-3; D gene ambiguous. The V gene's germline CDR1 is SEHNR and CDR2 FQNEAQ (reference sequence). There are 12 residues in the CDR3. V shed 1 base and J shed 4 bases, with 2 bases lying between them.

The gene calls are TRBV5-1 and TRBJ2-1; 9 nucleotides match TRBD2. The CDR3 is made up of 15 amino acids. The junction had 11 bases not matched to a gene; V was cut back by 8 bases and J by 5 bases. In germline, CDR1 is SGHRS, CDR2 YFSETQ. CDR3 loop: CASRLTAGGDNEQFF. The CDR3 DNA sequence: TGCGCCAGTCGCTTGACGGCGGGGGGGGACAATGAGCAGTTCTTC.

The rearrangement links TRBV19 to TRBJ1-1; tentatively, D is TRBD1 (6 bases). This CDR3 has 20 residues. Germline CDR1 is LNHDA and CDR2 is SQIVND (reference sequence). V lost 5 bases, J lost 0 bases, and 28 bases lay in between. DNA of the CDR3: TGTGCCAGTAGTCCTATAACCCACGGGGGCAAGGCCACTCTGAACACTGAAGCTTTCTTT. Its translation: CASSPITHGGKATLNTEAFF.

There are a few counts of this clone. The chain couples TRBV6-6 to TRBJ1-5; D is perhaps TRBD1 (5 bases). Germline V CDR1 and CDR2: MNHNY, SVGAGI (reference sequence). The CDR3 is 13 amino acids. Trimming removed 6 bases at V and 0 bases at J, with 6 bases between. CDR3 residues: CASSRDSNQPQHF. The CDR3 DNA follows: TGTGCCAGCAGCAGGGATAGCAATCAGCCCCAGCATTTT.

The V and J genes are TRBV30 and TRBJ1-5; D is undetermined. Trimming took off 2 bases at V and 6 bases at J, with 14 bases between the two ends. This CDR3 has 14 amino acids. Germline V gene lookup returns CDR1 GTSNPN and CDR2 SVGIG (reference sequence). CDR3 in amino acids: CAWSSRTGSQPQHF. The CDR3 region has the DNA TGTGCCTGGAGTTCACGGACGGGTAGTCAGCCCCAGCATTTT.

This chain uses TRBV2 with TRBJ2-1; D is perhaps TRBD1 (6 bases). Germline CDR1 reads SNHLY; CDR2 reads FYNNEI. Deletions cut 7 bases from V and 12 bases from J, with 19 bases between. This CDR3 has 13 amino acids. This chain's CDR3 is CASKGDNSPGQFF. CDR3 nucleotides: TGTGCCAGCAAAGGGGACAATTCTCCGGGGCAGTTCTTC.

The rearrangement links TRBV5-6 to TRBJ1-1; D is undetermined. Germline V gene data show CDR1 as SGHDT and CDR2 as YYEEEE. CDR3 length equals 15 residues. Trimming shortened V by 4 bases and J by 0 bases, and 13 bases separated the two germline ends. This chain's CDR3 is CASSLRVQLNTEAFF. CDR3 coding DNA: TGTGCCAGCAGCCTTAGGGTACAACTGAACACTGAAGCTTTCTTT.